Listed below are T cell receptor beta chains from one sample, sequenced in a study of blood T cell repertoires in COVID-19. Here immunoSEQ multiplex PCR was the method, and the copy in TCRdb shows in-frame clones only, minus some. The sample carries some 260,000 clones, 88% recorded once. The sample comprised peripheral blood. The receptors stem from a young woman with COVID-19, enrolled during active disease. Each CDR3 is given with its conserved first and last residue. D genes are given only for firm matches. The size entry is marked missing in some rows and otherwise reads once, few, many or a size class.

j_call: TRBJ1-4; v_call: TRBV3-1/TRBV3-2; d_call: TRBD1; clone_size: .; cdr3_nt: TGTGCCAGCAGCCTCCAGACAGGGGGCATTGAAAAACTGTTTTTT; cdr3_aa: CASSLQTGGIEKLFF
j_call: TRBJ2-1; v_call: TRBV27; d_call: .; clone_size: .; cdr3_nt: TGTGCCAGCAGTTTACTCCGGGGAAATGAGCAGTTCTTC; cdr3_aa: CASSLLRGNEQFF
j_call: TRBJ2-1; v_call: TRBV4-3; d_call: TRBD1; clone_size: .; cdr3_nt: TGCGCCAGCAGCCCTACTCCGGGACAGACCTACAATGAGCAGTTCTTC; cdr3_aa: CASSPTPGQTYNEQFF
j_call: TRBJ2-7; v_call: TRBV11-2; d_call: TRBD2; clone_size: .; cdr3_nt: TGTGCCAGCAGCTGGAGACTAGCGGAGCAGTACTTC; cdr3_aa: CASSWRLAEQYF
j_call: TRBJ2-2; v_call: TRBV18; d_call: TRBD1; clone_size: .; cdr3_nt: TGTGCCAGCTCAAGACAGGGGGCGGAGGCCGGGGAGCTGTTTTTT; cdr3_aa: CASSRQGAEAGELFF
j_call: TRBJ2-2; v_call: TRBV7-2; d_call: TRBD2; clone_size: .; cdr3_nt: TGTGCCAGCAGCTTAGCGGTCCAGCGGGGGGTCGGGGAGCTGTTTTTT; cdr3_aa: CASSLAVQRGVGELFF
j_call: TRBJ1-5; v_call: TRBV19; d_call: TRBD1; clone_size: .; cdr3_nt: TGTGCCAGTAGTACCGTTCGGGACAGGGTAAGCAATCAGCCCCAGCATTTT; cdr3_aa: CASSTVRDRVSNQPQHF
j_call: TRBJ1-5; v_call: TRBV4-1; d_call: TRBD1; clone_size: once; cdr3_nt: TGCGCCAGCAGCCAAGGATTGGCAGGGGGCTTGAAGCCCCAGCATTTT; cdr3_aa: CASSQGLAGGLKPQHF
j_call: TRBJ1-4; v_call: TRBV5-1; d_call: TRBD1; clone_size: .; cdr3_nt: TGCGCCAGCAGCTCCCGACAGGGAACTAATGAAAAACTGTTTTTT; cdr3_aa: CASSSRQGTNEKLFF
j_call: TRBJ2-6; v_call: TRBV7-2; d_call: .; clone_size: .; cdr3_nt: TGTGCCAGCAGCTTACAGGGTGCTGGGGCCAACGTCCTGACTTTC; cdr3_aa: CASSLQGAGANVLTF
j_call: TRBJ2-3; v_call: TRBV15; d_call: TRBD1; clone_size: .; cdr3_nt: TGTGCCACCAGCTCACCCGACCTGGACAGGGACCCGCGAGATACGCAGTATTTT; cdr3_aa: CATSSPDLDRDPRDTQYF
j_call: TRBJ2-1; v_call: TRBV4-1; d_call: .; clone_size: once; cdr3_nt: TGCGCCAGCAGCCAACCGGCCTCAGGGAGGTCCTACAATGAGCAGTTCTTC; cdr3_aa: CASSQPASGRSYNEQFF
j_call: TRBJ1-2; v_call: TRBV27; d_call: .; clone_size: .; cdr3_nt: TGTGCCAGCAAGATAATGGGGGCCCCCTCTGGCTATGGCTACACCTTC; cdr3_aa: CASKIMGAPSGYGYTF
j_call: TRBJ2-3; v_call: TRBV7-2; d_call: .; clone_size: .; cdr3_nt: TGTGCCAGCAGCTTAGCCGGAGAAGATACGCAGTATTTT; cdr3_aa: CASSLAGEDTQYF